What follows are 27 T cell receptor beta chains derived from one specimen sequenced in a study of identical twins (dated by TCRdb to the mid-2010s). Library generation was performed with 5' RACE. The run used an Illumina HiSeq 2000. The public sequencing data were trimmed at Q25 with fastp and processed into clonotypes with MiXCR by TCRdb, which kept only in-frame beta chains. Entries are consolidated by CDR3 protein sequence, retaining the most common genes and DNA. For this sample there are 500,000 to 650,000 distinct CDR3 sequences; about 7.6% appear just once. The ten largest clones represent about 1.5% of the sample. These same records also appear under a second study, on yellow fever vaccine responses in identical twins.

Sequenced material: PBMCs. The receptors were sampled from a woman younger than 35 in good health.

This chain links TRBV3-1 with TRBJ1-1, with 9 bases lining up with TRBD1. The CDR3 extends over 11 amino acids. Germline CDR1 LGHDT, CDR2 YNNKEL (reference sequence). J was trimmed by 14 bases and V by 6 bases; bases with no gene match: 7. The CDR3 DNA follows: TGTGCCAGCAGACGCCGGGACAGGGAGTTCTTT. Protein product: CASRRRDREFF.

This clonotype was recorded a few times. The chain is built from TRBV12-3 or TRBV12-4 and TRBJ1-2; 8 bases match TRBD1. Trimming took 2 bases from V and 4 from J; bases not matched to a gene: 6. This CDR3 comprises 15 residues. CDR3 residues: CASSLSSGGVYGYTF. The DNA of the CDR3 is TGTGCCAGCAGTTTATCGTCAGGGGGCGTCTATGGCTACACCTTC.

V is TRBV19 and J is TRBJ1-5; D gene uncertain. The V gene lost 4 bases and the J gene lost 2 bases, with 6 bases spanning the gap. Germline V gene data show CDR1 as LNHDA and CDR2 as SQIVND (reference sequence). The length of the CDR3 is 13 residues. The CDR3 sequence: CASSNKGNQPQHF. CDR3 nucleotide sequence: TGTGCCAGTAGTAACAAGGGCAATCAGCCCCAGCATTTT.

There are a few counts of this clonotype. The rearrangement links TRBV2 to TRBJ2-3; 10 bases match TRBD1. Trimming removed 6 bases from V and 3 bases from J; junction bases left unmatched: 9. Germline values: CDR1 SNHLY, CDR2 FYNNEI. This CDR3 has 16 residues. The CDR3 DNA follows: TGTGCCAGCAGCGACCGGGACAGGGGTATGACAGATACGCAGTATTTT. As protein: CASSDRDRGMTDTQYF.

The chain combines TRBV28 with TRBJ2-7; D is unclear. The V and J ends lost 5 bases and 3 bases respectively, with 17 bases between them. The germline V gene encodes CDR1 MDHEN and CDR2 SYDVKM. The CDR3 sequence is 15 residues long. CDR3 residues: CASSATPKGRYEQYF. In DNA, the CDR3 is TGTGCCAGCAGTGCCACCCCGAAGGGCCGCTACGAGCAGTACTTC. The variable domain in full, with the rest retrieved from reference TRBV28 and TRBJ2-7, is DVKVTQSSRYLVKRTGEKVFLECVQDMDHENMFWYRQDPGLGLRLIYFSYDVKMKEKGDIPEGYSVSREKKERFSLILESASTNQTSMYLCASSATPKGRYEQYFGPGTRLTVT.

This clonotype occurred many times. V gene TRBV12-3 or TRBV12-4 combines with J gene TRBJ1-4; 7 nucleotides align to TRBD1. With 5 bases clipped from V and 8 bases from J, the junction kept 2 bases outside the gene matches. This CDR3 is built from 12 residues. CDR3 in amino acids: CASSTGVEKLFF. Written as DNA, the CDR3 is TGTGCCAGCAGTACAGGGGTAGAAAAACTGTTTTTT.

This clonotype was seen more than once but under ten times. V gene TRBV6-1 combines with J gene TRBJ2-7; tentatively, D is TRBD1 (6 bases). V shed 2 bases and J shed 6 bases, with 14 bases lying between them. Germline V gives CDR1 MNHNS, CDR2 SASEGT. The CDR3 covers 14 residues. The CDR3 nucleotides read TGTGCCAGCAGTGAAACAGGGTCCAGGAGCGAGCAGTACGTC. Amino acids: CASSETGSRSEQYV.

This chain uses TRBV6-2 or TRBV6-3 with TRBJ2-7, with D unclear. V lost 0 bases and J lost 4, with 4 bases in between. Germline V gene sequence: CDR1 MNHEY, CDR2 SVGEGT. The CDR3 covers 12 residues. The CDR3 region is CASSYSNYEQYV. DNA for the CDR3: TGTGCCAGCAGTTACTCGAATTACGAGCAGTACGTC.

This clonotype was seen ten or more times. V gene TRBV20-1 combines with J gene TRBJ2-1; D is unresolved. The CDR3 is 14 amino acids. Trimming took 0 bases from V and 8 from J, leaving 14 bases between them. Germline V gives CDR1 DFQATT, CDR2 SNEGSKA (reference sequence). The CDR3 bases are TGCAGTGCTAGAGATAGGCCTCCGGGCGATGAGCAGTTCTTC. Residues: CSARDRPPGDEQFF.

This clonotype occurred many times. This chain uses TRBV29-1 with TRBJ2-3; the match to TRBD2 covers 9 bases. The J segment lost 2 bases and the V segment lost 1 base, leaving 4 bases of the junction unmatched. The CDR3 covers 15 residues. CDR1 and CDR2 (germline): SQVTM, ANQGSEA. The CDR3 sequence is CSVEASGRPTDTQYF. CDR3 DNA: TGCAGCGTTGAAGCAAGCGGGAGGCCCACAGATACGCAGTATTTT.

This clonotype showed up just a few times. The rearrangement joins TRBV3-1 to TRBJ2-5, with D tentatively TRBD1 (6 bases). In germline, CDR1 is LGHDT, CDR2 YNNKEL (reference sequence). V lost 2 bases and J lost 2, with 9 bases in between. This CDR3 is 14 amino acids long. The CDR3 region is CASSQYREQETQYF. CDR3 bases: TGTGCCAGCAGCCAATACAGGGAACAAGAGACCCAGTACTTC.

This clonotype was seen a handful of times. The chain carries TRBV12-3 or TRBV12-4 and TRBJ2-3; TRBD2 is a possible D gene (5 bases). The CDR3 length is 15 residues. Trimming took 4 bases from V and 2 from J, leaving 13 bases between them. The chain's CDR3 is CASSYRSGNTDTQYF. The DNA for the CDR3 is TGTGCCAGCAGTTACAGAAGCGGCAACACAGATACGCAGTATTTT.

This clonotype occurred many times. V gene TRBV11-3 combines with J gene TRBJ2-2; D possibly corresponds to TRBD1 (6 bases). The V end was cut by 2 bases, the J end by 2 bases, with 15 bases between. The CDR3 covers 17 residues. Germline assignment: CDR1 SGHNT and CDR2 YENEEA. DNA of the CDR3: TGTGCCAGCAGCTTAACCTACAGGGCCCTAAACACCGGGGAGCTGTTTTTT. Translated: CASSLTYRALNTGELFF.

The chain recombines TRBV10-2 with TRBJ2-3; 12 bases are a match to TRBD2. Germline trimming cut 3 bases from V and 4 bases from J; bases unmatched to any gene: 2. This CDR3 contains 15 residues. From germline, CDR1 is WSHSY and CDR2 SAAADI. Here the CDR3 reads CASSDGLAGPDTQYF. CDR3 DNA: TGCGCCAGCAGTGATGGACTAGCGGGGCCAGATACGCAGTATTTT.

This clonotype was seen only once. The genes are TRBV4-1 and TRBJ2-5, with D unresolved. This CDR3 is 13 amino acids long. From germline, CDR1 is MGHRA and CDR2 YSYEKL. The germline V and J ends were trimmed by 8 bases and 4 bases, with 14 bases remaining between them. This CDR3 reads CASRPEVLETQYF. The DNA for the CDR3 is TGCGCCAGCCGCCCGGAAGTTCTAGAGACCCAGTACTTC.

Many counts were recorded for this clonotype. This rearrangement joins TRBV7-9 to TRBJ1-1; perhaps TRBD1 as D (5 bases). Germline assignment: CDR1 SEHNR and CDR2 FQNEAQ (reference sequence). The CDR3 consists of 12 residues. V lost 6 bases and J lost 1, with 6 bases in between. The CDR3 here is CASSTGNTEAFF. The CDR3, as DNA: TGTGCCAGCAGTACAGGGAACACTGAAGCTTTCTTT.

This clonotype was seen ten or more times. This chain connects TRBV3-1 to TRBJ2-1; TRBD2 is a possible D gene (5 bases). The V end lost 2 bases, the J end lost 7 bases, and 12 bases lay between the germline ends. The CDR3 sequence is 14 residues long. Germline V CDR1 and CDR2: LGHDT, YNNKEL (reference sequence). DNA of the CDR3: TGTGCCAGCAGCCAAACCCCAGGACTGAATGAGCAGTTCTTC. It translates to CASSQTPGLNEQFF.

For the CDR3, the DNA is TGCGCCAGCAGTGACCTCACCACTCTAGGAAAAGAGACCCAGTACTTC. This encodes CASSDLTTLGKETQYF. This sequence joins TRBV10-2 and TRBJ2-5; D unresolved. Germline assignment: CDR1 WSHSY and CDR2 SAAADI. The CDR3 covers 16 residues. Trimming took 3 bases from V and 3 from J, leaving 17 bases between them.

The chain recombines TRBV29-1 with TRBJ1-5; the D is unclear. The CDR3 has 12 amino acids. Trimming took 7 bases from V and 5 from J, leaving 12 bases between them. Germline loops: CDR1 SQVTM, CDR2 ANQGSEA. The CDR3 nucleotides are TGCAGCGCGCGCGACGGTGATCAGCCCCAGCATTTT. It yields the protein CSARDGDQPQHF.

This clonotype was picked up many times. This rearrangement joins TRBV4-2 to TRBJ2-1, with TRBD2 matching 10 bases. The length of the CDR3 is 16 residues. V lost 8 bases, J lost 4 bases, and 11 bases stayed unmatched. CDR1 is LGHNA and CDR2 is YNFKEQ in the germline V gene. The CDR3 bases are TGTGCCAGCCGAGGAGGACTAGCGGAACTTTACAATGAGCAGTTCTTC. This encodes CASRGGLAELYNEQFF.

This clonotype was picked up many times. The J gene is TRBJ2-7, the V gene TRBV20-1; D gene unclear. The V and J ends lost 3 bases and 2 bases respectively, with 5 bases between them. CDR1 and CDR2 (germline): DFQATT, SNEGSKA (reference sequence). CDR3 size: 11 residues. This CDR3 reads CSARGTYEQYV. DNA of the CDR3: TGCAGTGCTAGGGGCACCTACGAGCAGTACGTC.

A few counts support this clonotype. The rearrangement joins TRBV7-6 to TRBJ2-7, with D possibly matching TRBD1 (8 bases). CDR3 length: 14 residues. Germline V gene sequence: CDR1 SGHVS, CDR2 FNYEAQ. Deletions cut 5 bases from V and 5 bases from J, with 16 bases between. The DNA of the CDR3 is TGTGCCAGCAGCCCCAGGACAGGGAGGGACGAGCAGTACTTC. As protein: CASSPRTGRDEQYF.

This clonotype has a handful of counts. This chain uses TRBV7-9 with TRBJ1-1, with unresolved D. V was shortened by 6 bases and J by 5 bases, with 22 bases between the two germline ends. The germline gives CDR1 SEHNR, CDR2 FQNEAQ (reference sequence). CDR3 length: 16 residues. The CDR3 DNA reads TGTGCCAGCAGGCTAGAGGGAGCCCACGGGGATACTGAAGCTTTCTTT. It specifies CASRLEGAHGDTEAFF.

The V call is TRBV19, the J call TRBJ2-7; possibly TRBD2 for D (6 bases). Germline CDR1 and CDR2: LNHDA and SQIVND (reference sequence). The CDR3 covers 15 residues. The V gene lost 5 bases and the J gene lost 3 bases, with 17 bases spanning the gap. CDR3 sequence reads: CASSPRGAGGYEQYF. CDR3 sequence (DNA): TGTGCCAGTAGTCCCCGCGGAGCGGGCGGCTACGAGCAGTACTTC.

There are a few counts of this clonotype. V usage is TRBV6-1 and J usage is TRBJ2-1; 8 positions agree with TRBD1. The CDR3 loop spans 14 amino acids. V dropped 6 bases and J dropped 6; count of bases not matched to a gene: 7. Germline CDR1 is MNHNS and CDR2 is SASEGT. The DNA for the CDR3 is TGTGCCAGCAGCCGACTAGGACAGGGCAATGAGCAGTTCTTC. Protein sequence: CASSRLGQGNEQFF.

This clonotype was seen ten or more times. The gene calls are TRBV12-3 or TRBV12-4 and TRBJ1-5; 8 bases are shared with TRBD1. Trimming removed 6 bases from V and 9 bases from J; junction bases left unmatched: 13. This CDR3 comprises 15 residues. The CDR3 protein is CASRAGTAGQGPQHF. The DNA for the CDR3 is TGTGCCAGCAGGGCCGGGACCGCCGGACAGGGGCCCCAGCATTTT.

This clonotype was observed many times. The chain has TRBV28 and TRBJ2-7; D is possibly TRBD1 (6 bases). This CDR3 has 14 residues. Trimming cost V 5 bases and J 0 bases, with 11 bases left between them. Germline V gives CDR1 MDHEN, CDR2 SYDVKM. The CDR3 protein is CASSTGTYSYEQYF. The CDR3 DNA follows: TGTGCCAGCAGTACAGGGACCTACTCCTACGAGCAGTACTTC.